These T cell receptor beta chains were read from a single sample in a study of blood T cell repertoires in COVID-19. The table came from immunoSEQ multiplex PCR; TCRdb's copy has only in-frame clones and leaves some out. The profile shows a few hundred thousand clones, about 90% of them singletons. What was sequenced was PBMCs or T cells enriched from blood (not recorded which). These receptors came from a man aged 25 to 45 who had recovered from COVID-19. CDR3s include the opening cysteine and the closing phenylalanine or tryptophan. The D gene is left open where the match is weak. Size is stated for part of the rows, as once, few or many counts, or as a class when the clone is expanded.

TRBJ1-3 | - | - | 13 | TRBV5-1 | CASSGSSGNTIYF | TGCGCCAGCAGCGGCAGCTCTGGAAACACCATATATTTT
TRBJ1-1 | - | - | 14 | TRBV3-1/TRBV3-2 | CASSQFGTGGAAFF | TGTGCCAGCAGCCAATTTGGAACCGGGGGGGCGGCTTTCTTT
TRBJ2-1 | - | - | 15 | TRBV15 | CATSRGFTTGNEQFF | TGTGCCACCAGCAGGGGCTTCACAACGGGAAATGAGCAGTTCTTC
TRBJ1-6 | - | - | 14 | TRBV5-1 | CASSLSGEQSPLHF | TGCGCCAGCAGCTTGTCGGGGGAGCAGTCACCCCTCCACTTT
TRBJ1-2 | - | - | 11 | TRBV20-1 | CSAQANYGYTF | TGCAGTGCTCAGGCGAACTATGGCTACACCTTC
TRBJ2-5 | TRBD1 | - | 15 | TRBV5-1 | CASSRQGAGVETQYF | TGCGCCAGCAGCAGGCAGGGGGCAGGGGTAGAGACCCAGTACTTC
TRBJ1-3 | - | - | 15 | TRBV5-5 | CASSPTTVSGNTIYF | TGTGCCAGCAGCCCGACGACAGTTTCTGGAAACACCATATATTTT
TRBJ2-7 | TRBD1 | - | 16 | TRBV3-1/TRBV3-2 | CASSQGWQGASYEQYF | TGTGCCAGCAGCCAAGGGTGGCAGGGGGCTTCCTACGAGCAGTACTTC
TRBJ2-2 | - | - | 12 | TRBV18 | CASSSYTGELFF | TGTGCCAGCTCATCCTACACCGGGGAGCTGTTTTTT
TRBJ2-7 | - | - | 13 | TRBV15 | CATSRDLSYEQYF | TGTGCCACCAGCAGAGACCTCTCCTACGAGCAGTACTTC
TRBJ1-2 | TRBD1 | - | 12 | TRBV12-3/TRBV12-4 | CASRQGAEGYTF | TGTGCCAGCAGGCAGGGGGCTGAGGGCTACACCTTC
TRBJ2-1 | TRBD2 | - | 14 | TRBV5-4 | CASGSSGGANEQFF | TGTGCCAGCGGATCTAGCGGGGGGGCGAATGAGCAGTTCTTC
TRBJ1-1 | - | - | 14 | TRBV25-1 | CASCSQGMNTEAFF | TGTGCCAGCTGTTCGCAGGGCATGAACACTGAAGCTTTCTTT
TRBJ1-5 | TRBD1 | - | 14 | TRBV19 | CASRMGDSHQPQHF | TGTGCCAGTAGGATGGGGGACAGTCATCAGCCCCAGCATTTT
TRBJ1-1 | - | few | 15 | TRBV7-2 | CASSPRGARDTEAFF | TGTGCCAGCAGCCCGCGGGGGGCGCGGGACACTGAAGCTTTCTTT
TRBJ1-5 | - | - | 14 | TRBV18 | CASSPMAGDQPQHF | TGTGCCAGCTCACCAATGGCAGGTGACCAGCCCCAGCATTTT
TRBJ1-1 | - | - | 13 | TRBV6-2/TRBV6-3 | CASSPTSNTEAFF | TGTGCCAGCAGTCCGACATCTAACACTGAAGCTTTCTTT
TRBJ1-6 | - | once | 12 | TRBV30 | CAWNRDNSPLHF | TGTGCCTGGAACAGGGACAATTCACCCCTCCACTTT
TRBJ2-2 | TRBD2 | - | 16 | TRBV9 | CASSPTSGVVAGELFF | TGTGCCAGCAGCCCGACTAGCGGGGTTGTCGCCGGGGAGCTGTTTTTT
TRBJ2-2 | - | - | 17 | TRBV10-3 | CAISESIGRAGTGELFF | TGTGCCATCAGTGAGTCGATCGGCAGGGCCGGCACCGGGGAGCTGTTTTTT
TRBJ2-7 | - | once | 12 | TRBV27 | CASSSRTYEQYF | TGTGCCAGCAGTTCCAGAACCTACGAGCAGTACTTC
TRBJ2-4 | - | - | 15 | TRBV9 | CASSAAGSAKNIQYF | TGTGCCAGCAGCGCAGCAGGGTCCGCCAAAAACATTCAGTACTTC
TRBJ1-5 | - | - | 15 | TRBV3-1/TRBV3-2 | CASSQVSGNNQPQHF | TGTGCCAGCAGCCAAGTATCAGGGAACAATCAGCCCCAGCATTTT
TRBJ1-1 | TRBD1 | - | 14 | TRBV7-2 | CASRFTGGVTEAFF | TGTGCCAGCAGGTTCACAGGGGGGGTCACTGAAGCTTTCTTT
TRBJ2-1 | - | - | 14 | TRBV10-3 | CAISDGGGTSEQFF | TGTGCCATCAGTGACGGCGGGGGCACGAGTGAGCAGTTCTTC
TRBJ2-5 | TRBD1 | many | 15 | TRBV4-2 | CASSQGTGGSETQYF | TGTGCCAGCAGCCAAGGGACAGGGGGCTCGGAGACCCAGTACTTC
TRBJ1-2 | - | - | 14 | TRBV7-9 | CASGLSDRNYGYTF | TGTGCCAGCGGCCTATCCGACAGGAACTATGGCTACACCTTC
TRBJ2-6 | - | - | 16 | TRBV27 | CASSRNRGSGANVLTF | TGTGCCAGCAGTCGCAATAGGGGCTCTGGGGCCAACGTCCTGACTTTC
TRBJ2-7 | - | once | 14 | TRBV7-9 | CASRRDPSSHEQYF | TGTGCCAGCCGGAGGGACCCCTCTTCCCACGAGCAGTACTTC
TRBJ2-5 | TRBD2 | - | 15 | TRBV29-1 | CSATLAGGFRWTQYF | TGCAGCGCTACGCTAGCGGGGGGTTTTAGGTGGACCCAGTACTTC
TRBJ1-6 | - | few | 15 | TRBV9 | CASSVDSQRYSPLHF | TGTGCCAGCAGCGTAGACAGTCAAAGGTATTCACCCCTCCACTTT
TRBJ2-3 | - | - | 16 | TRBV9 | CASSVGALSSTDTQYF | TGTGCCAGCAGCGTGGGAGCGTTGTCTAGCACAGATACGCAGTATTTT